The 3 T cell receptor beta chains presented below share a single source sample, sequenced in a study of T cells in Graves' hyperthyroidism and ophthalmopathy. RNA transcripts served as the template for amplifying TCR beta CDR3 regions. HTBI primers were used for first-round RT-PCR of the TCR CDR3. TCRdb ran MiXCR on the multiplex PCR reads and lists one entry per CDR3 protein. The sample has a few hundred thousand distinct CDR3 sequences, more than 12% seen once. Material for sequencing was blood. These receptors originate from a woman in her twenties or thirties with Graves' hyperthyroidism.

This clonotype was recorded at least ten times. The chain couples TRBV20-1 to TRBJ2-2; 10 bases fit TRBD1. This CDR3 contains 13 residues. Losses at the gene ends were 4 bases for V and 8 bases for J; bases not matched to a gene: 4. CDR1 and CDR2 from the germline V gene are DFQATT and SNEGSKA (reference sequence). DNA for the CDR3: TGCAGTGCTATCGACAGGGGGCGAGGGGAGCTGTTTTTT. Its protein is CSAIDRGRGELFF.

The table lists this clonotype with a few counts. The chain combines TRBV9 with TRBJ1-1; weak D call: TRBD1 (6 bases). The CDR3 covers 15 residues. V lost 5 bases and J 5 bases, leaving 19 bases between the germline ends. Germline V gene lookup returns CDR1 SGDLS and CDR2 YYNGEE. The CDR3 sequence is CASRGESGGETEAFF. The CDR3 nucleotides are TGTGCCAGCAGGGGAGAGTCGGGGGGCGAGACTGAAGCTTTCTTT.

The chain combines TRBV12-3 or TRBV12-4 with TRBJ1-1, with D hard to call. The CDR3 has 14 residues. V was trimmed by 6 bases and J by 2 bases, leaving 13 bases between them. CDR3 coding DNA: TGTGCCAGCAGCTCAAAGACATTTAACACTGAAGCTTTCTTT. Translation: CASSSKTFNTEAFF.